These T cell receptor beta chains were read from a single sample in a study of cytomegalovirus exposure and HLA in healthy donors. The data were produced by immunoSEQ multiplex PCR, yet TCRdb's version contains in-frame clones alone and is incomplete. The sample lists roughly 27,000 clones, about 66% seen once, with roughly two fifths in the top ten. Material for sequencing was PBMCs. Source of these receptors: a male donor in good health and CMV-seropositive. The CDR3 runs from the conserved cysteine through the conserved F or W. D genes are given only for firm matches. For some rows the clone size is stated as once, few or many, or as a class when expanded; others skip it.

J,size,D,V,CDR3,DNA
TRBJ1-3,few,NA,TRBV29-1,CSAEDTGNTIYF,TGCAGCGCCGAGGACACTGGAAACACCATATATTTT
TRBJ2-6,once,TRBD2,TRBV5-6,CASSWAGTSESGANVLTF,TGTGCCAGCAGCTGGGCAGGGACTAGCGAGTCTGGGGCCAACGTCCTGACTTTC
TRBJ1-1,NA,TRBD1,TRBV10-3,CAISAPQGAMNTEAFF,TGTGCCATCAGTGCCCCCCAGGGGGCCATGAACACTGAAGCTTTCTTT
TRBJ1-1,NA,NA,TRBV5-1,CASTNPAENTEAFF,TGCGCCAGCACCAACCCTGCGGAGAACACTGAAGCTTTCTTT
TRBJ2-3,NA,TRBD1,TRBV11-2,CASSPDRGFTTDTQYF,TGTGCCAGCAGTCCTGACAGGGGGTTTACCACAGATACGCAGTATTTT
TRBJ2-1,NA,NA,TRBV15,CATSRVPSNEQFF,TGTGCCACCAGCAGAGTCCCCTCCAATGAGCAGTTCTTC
TRBJ1-1,few,TRBD1,TRBV5-1,CASSLGQGLNTEAFF,TGCGCCAGCAGCTTGGGACAGGGGTTGAACACTGAAGCTTTCTTT
TRBJ1-6,few,NA,TRBV6-1,CASSRGDNSPLHF,TGTGCCAGCAGTCGGGGGGATAATTCACCCCTCCACTTT
TRBJ2-2,NA,NA,TRBV27,CASSVTGHLNTGELFF,TGTGCCAGCAGTGTTACGGGACACCTAAACACCGGGGAGCTGTTTTTT
TRBJ2-3,NA,TRBD2,TRBV6-4,CASSDSAGGPVDTQYF,TGTGCCAGCAGTGACTCCGCGGGAGGGCCAGTAGATACGCAGTATTTT
TRBJ1-1,once,NA,TRBV7-8,CASVNFNTEAFF,TGTGCCAGCGTAAACTTTAACACTGAAGCTTTCTTT
TRBJ1-2,once,TRBD1,TRBV2,CASTSGQNYGYTF,TGTGCCAGCACCTCGGGACAGAACTATGGCTACACCTTC
TRBJ1-3,NA,NA,TRBV16,CASSQGHRASGNTIYF,TGTGCCAGCAGCCAAGGGCACAGGGCCTCTGGAAACACCATATATTTT
TRBJ2-3,NA,TRBD1,TRBV2,CASKQQGSASTDTQYF,TGTGCCAGCAAACAACAGGGGTCCGCGAGCACAGATACGCAGTATTTT
TRBJ2-5,NA,TRBD2,TRBV29-1,CSVRGASGRVETQYF,TGCAGCGTTCGAGGGGCTAGCGGGAGGGTAGAGACCCAGTACTTC
TRBJ2-7,NA,TRBD2,TRBV27,CASSSIYSGRAGEQYF,TGTGCCAGCAGTTCCATCTATAGCGGGAGGGCCGGGGAGCAGTACTTC
TRBJ1-3,once,TRBD1,TRBV7-7,CASSLAVGTASGNTIYF,TGTGCTAGCAGCTTAGCGGTAGGGACAGCATCTGGAAACACCATATATTTT
TRBJ1-2,NA,NA,TRBV5-6,CASSFSPRGSNYGYTF,TGTGCCAGCAGCTTTAGCCCCCGGGGGTCGAACTATGGCTACACCTTC
TRBJ2-3,NA,TRBD2,TRBV7-6,CASSPGPSGRTDTQYF,TGTGCCAGCAGCCCTGGCCCTAGCGGGAGGACAGATACGCAGTATTTT
TRBJ2-1,NA,TRBD2,TRBV6-4,CASSEKREGYNEQFF,TGTGCCAGCAGTGAAAAGCGGGAGGGCTACAATGAGCAGTTCTTC
TRBJ2-6,NA,TRBD2,TRBV18,CASSSGGGQLKDSSGANVLTF,TGTGCCAGCTCATCCGGCGGGGGGCAATTAAAAGATTCCTCTGGGGCCAACGTCCTGACTTTC
TRBJ2-4,NA,TRBD1,TRBV7-8,CASSPRQGMLKNIQYF,TGTGCCAGCAGTCCTAGACAGGGGATGTTAAAAAACATTCAGTACTTC